This TCR beta chain is drawn from a study of control samples from healthy donors and cancer patients. Generated by immunoSEQ multiplex PCR, the TCRdb table keeps only in-frame clones and is missing some. The profile shows about 120,000 clones, roughly nine tenths of them singletons. The CDR3 loop spans 17 amino acids. Germline V gives CDR1 LNHNV, CDR2 YYDKDF (reference sequence). V trimming: 3 bases; J trimming: 5 bases; junction bases outside the gene matches: 13. The chain joins TRBV15 to TRBJ2-1; 7 bases are a match to TRBD2. The source material was PBMCs. This TCR was sampled from a woman aged 50 to 60 with colorectal cancer. Written as DNA, the CDR3 is TGTGCCACCAGCAGGGGCCTAGCGGACACTTCTAACAATGAGCAGTTCTTC. It specifies CATSRGLADTSNNEQFF.